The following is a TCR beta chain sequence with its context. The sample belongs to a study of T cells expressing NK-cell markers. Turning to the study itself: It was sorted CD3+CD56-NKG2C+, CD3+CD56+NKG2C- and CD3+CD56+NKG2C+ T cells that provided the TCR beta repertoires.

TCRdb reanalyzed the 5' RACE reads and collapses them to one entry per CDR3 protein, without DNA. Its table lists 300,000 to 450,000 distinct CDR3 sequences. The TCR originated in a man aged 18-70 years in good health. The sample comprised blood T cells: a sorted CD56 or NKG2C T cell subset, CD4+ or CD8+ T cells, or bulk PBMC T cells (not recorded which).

The chain's CDR3 is CASSRLADYEQYF. The chain is built from TRBV3-1 and TRBJ2-7; TCRdb's assignment of TRBD2 cannot be checked, as there is no DNA. The CDR3 totals 13 residues. CDR1 and CDR2 (germline): LGHDT, YNNKEL (reference sequence).